Sequencing of this T cell receptor (beta chain) was carried out in a study of cytomegalovirus exposure and HLA in healthy donors. Produced via immunoSEQ multiplex PCR; TCRdb's table is partial and in-frame only. The repertoire has 140,000 or so clones, approximately 90% of them found once; the top ten carry less than 5.5%. This clone appeared once. Germline loops: CDR1 LNHNV, CDR2 YYDKDF (reference sequence). CDR3 length: 14 residues. Trimming cost V 4 bases and J 5 bases; bases outside gene matches: 3. This chain connects TRBV15 to TRBJ1-1, with 11 bases lining up with TRBD1. The specimen sequenced was PBMCs. The origin of this receptor is a man aged 18 to 29 in good health and CMV-seropositive. The CDR3 nucleotides read TGTGCCACCAGCAAGGACAGGGGGCGAACTGAAGCTTTCTTT. Amino acids: CATSKDRGRTEAFF.